One and the same sample provided the 30 T cell receptor beta chains below, sequenced in a study of cytomegalovirus exposure and HLA in healthy donors. PCR used 60 Vbeta primers and 13 Jbeta primers. Profiling relied on immunoSEQ multiplex PCR, and the TCRdb table lists in-frame clones only, not all of them. The profile shows about 160,000 clones, 86% of them singletons. The sequencing input was PBMCs. These receptors were collected from a woman younger than 30 in good health and CMV-seronegative.

This clone was counted once. V and J are TRBV27 and TRBJ1-2, with 9 bases matching TRBD1. CDR3 size: 17 residues. Trimming took 1 base from V and 1 from J; bases not matched to a gene: 7. CDR1 and CDR2 (germline): MNHEY, SMNVEV (reference sequence). CDR3 sequence reads: CASSLLTGGGFNYGYTF. DNA of the CDR3: TGTGCCAGCAGTTTATTGACAGGGGGAGGATTTAACTATGGCTACACCTTC.

This rearrangement joins TRBV28 to TRBJ2-7, with 9 bases fitting TRBD2. CDR1 and CDR2 from the germline V gene are MDHEN and SYDVKM. This CDR3 has 16 amino acids. Trimming took 8 bases from V and 5 from J; bases not matched to a gene: 16. DNA of the CDR3: TGTGCCAGCGCTTTACCCCTGCGGGGGGGCCGGGACGAGCAGTACTTC. It yields the protein CASALPLRGGRDEQYF.

V usage is TRBV2 and J usage is TRBJ1-2, with D perhaps matching TRBD1 (5 bases). V was pared by 6 bases and J by 2 bases, with 10 bases between. CDR1 and CDR2 from the germline V gene are SNHLY and FYNNEI. The CDR3 is 13 amino acids. For the CDR3, the DNA is TGTGCCAGCAGGAGGACACAGAACTATGGCTACACCTTC. It codes for CASRRTQNYGYTF. Complete variable domain (other parts from reference TRBV2 and TRBJ1-2): EPEVTQTPSHQVTQMGQEVILRCVPISNHLYFYWYRQILGQKVEFLVSFYNNEISEKSEIFDDQFSVERPDGSNFTLKIRSTKLEDSAMYFCASRRTQNYGYTFGSGTRLTVV.

V gene TRBV27 combines with J gene TRBJ1-2, with D unclear. Trimming left V 6 bases short and J 1 base short, with 12 bases between. Looked up from germline, CDR1 is MNHEY and CDR2 is SMNVEV (reference sequence). The CDR3 runs to 14 residues. As DNA, the CDR3 is TGTGCCAGCAGACCAGGCATTTTTAACTATGGCTACACCTTC. This gives the protein CASRPGIFNYGYTF.

This chain uses TRBV27 with TRBJ1-4; 9 nucleotides line up with TRBD1. This CDR3 has 15 amino acids. Germline assignment: CDR1 MNHEY and CDR2 SMNVEV (reference sequence). V lost 5 bases to trimming and J lost 8 bases; unmatched junction nucleotides: 9. Written as DNA, the CDR3 is TGTGCCAGCAGTCCACAGGGGGCCTCGGTAGAAAAACTGTTTTTT. Protein: CASSPQGASVEKLFF.

The chain is built from TRBV6-5 and TRBJ2-5, with no clear D. Germline V gene sequence: CDR1 MNHEY, CDR2 SVGAGI. Trimming pared 4 bases from V and 5 bases from J, leaving 5 bases between. The CDR3 covers 11 residues. The CDR3 bases are TGTGCCAGCAGTTCCGGTGAGACCCAGTACTTC. It translates to CASSSGETQYF.

The V and J genes are TRBV4-1 and TRBJ2-5, with D possibly being TRBD2 (5 bases). Germline V gives CDR1 MGHRA, CDR2 YSYEKL. This CDR3 contains 15 residues. Between the trimmed V and J ends, which lost 2 bases and 2 bases, there was a span of 12 bases. CDR3 DNA sequence: TGCGCCAGCAGCCAATCCGAGACTATGCAAGAGACCCAGTACTTC. It codes for CASSQSETMQETQYF.

The chain combines TRBV5-1 with TRBJ2-7, with no clear D. The CDR3 covers 14 residues. Trimming took 0 bases from V and 1 from J, leaving 8 bases between them. Germline V gives CDR1 SGHRS, CDR2 YFSETQ. CDR3 nucleotides: TGCGCCAGCAGCTTGGTTGGCAGGTCCTACGAGCAGTACTTC. Encoded protein: CASSLVGRSYEQYF.

A few counts support this clone. V usage is TRBV5-1 and J usage is TRBJ2-7; 12 bases are shared with TRBD1. This CDR3 region has 15 residues. Germline CDR1 reads SGHRS; CDR2 reads YFSETQ. J lost 5 bases, V lost 3 bases, and 6 bases had no gene match. CDR3: CASSWGTGGSNEQYF. The CDR3 DNA reads TGCGCCAGCAGCTGGGGGACAGGGGGCTCAAACGAGCAGTACTTC. The complete variable domain, with remaining parts taken from reference TRBV5-1 and TRBJ2-7, reads KAGVTQTPRYLIKTRGQQVTLSCSPISGHRSVSWYQQTPGQGLQFLFEYFSETQRNKGNFPGRFSGRQFSNSRSEMNVSTLELGDSALYLCASSWGTGGSNEQYFGPGTRLTVT.

V usage is TRBV19 and J usage is TRBJ2-1; D unclear. This CDR3 is 16 amino acids long. Trimming shortened V by 3 bases and J by 0 bases, and 12 bases separated the two germline ends. The germline gives CDR1 LNHDA, CDR2 SQIVND (reference sequence). The CDR3 sequence: CASSILKTSSYNEQFF. Written as DNA, the CDR3 is TGTGCCAGTAGTATTCTGAAGACAAGCTCCTACAATGAGCAGTTCTTC.

This chain connects TRBV5-1 to TRBJ1-3, with 9 positions matching TRBD1. The CDR3 has 16 amino acids. The V and J ends lost 2 bases and 1 base, in that order; junction bases with no gene match: 4. Germline V gives CDR1 SGHRS, CDR2 YFSETQ. CDR3 loop: CASSLSDRGSGNTIYF. As DNA, the CDR3 is TGCGCCAGCAGCTTATCAGACAGGGGGTCTGGAAACACCATATATTTT.

This clone turned up a few times. This chain links TRBV7-9 with TRBJ2-7; 14 bases agree with TRBD2. CDR1 and CDR2 from the germline V gene are SEHNR and FQNEAQ (reference sequence). With V trimmed by 2 bases and J by 6 bases, 3 bases remained unmatched. The CDR3 loop spans 15 amino acids. CDR3 sequence reads: CASSLKGLAGGEQYF. In DNA, the CDR3 is TGTGCCAGCAGCTTAAAAGGACTAGCGGGAGGCGAGCAGTACTTC.

This chain uses TRBV28 with TRBJ1-2, with D possibly being TRBD1 (6 bases). The length of the CDR3 is 14 residues. Germline V gives CDR1 MDHEN, CDR2 SYDVKM. The V end lost 6 bases, the J end lost 4 bases, and 15 bases lay between the germline ends. The CDR3, as DNA: TGTGCCAGCAGCAGGGGTGGCTGGGGCTATGGCTACACCTTC. It translates to CASSRGGWGYGYTF.

This clone was recorded once. V usage is TRBV29-1 and J usage is TRBJ2-7, with 11 bases lining up with TRBD2. J was trimmed by 4 bases and V by 6 bases; bases with no gene match: 5. This CDR3 contains 13 residues. Germline lookup yields CDR1 SQVTM and CDR2 ANQGSEA. The CDR3 here is CSVVGLADYEQYF. The DNA of the CDR3 is TGCAGCGTCGTGGGACTAGCGGATTACGAGCAGTACTTC.

The chain combines TRBV6-4 with TRBJ2-1, with D perhaps TRBD2 (7 bases). The CDR3 covers 18 residues. Germline V gives CDR1 MRHNA, CDR2 SNTAGT. Trimming took off 3 bases at V and 5 bases at J, with 23 bases between the two ends. The CDR3 sequence is CASSEVDRWRGGHNEQFF. CDR3 nucleotides: TGTGCCAGCAGTGAGGTGGACCGTTGGAGGGGGGGGCACAATGAGCAGTTCTTC.

This sequence joins TRBV28 and TRBJ2-3; 10 positions agree with TRBD1. V lost 6 bases to trimming and J lost 4 bases; unmatched junction nucleotides: 7. The CDR3 spans 15 residues. The germline V gene encodes CDR1 MDHEN and CDR2 SYDVKM. Here the CDR3 reads CASRLTGGRPDTQYF. The DNA of the CDR3 is TGTGCCAGCAGGTTGACAGGGGGCCGGCCAGATACGCAGTATTTT.

The rearrangement uses TRBV7-2 and TRBJ2-7; TRBD2 aligns across 9 bases. With 9 bases clipped from V and 1 base from J, the junction kept 4 bases outside the gene matches. From germline, CDR1 is SGHTA and CDR2 FQGNSA. The CDR3 consists of 13 residues. The CDR3 DNA sequence: TGTGCCAGTCGAACTAGCGGGTCCTACGAGCAGTACTTC. It yields the protein CASRTSGSYEQYF.

CDR3 in DNA: TGTGCCAGCAGCTTAAGCCCCGCAGGCGAGCAGTACTTC. Its translation: CASSLSPAGEQYF. The rearrangement uses TRBV7-9 and TRBJ2-7; D is ambiguous. The CDR3 extends over 13 amino acids. Germline V CDR1 and CDR2: SEHNR, FQNEAQ (reference sequence). Trimming took off 2 bases at V and 6 bases at J, with 11 bases between the two ends. Variable domain in full (rest from reference TRBV7-9 and TRBJ2-7): DTGVSQNPRHKITKRGQNVTFRCDPISEHNRLYWYRQTLGQGPEFLTYFQNEAQLEKSRLLSDRFSAERPKGSFSTLEIQRTEQGDSAMYLCASSLSPAGEQYFGPGTRLTVT.

This chain joins TRBV18 and TRBJ1-2; D is uncertain. V was cut by 0 bases and J by 8 bases, with 16 bases left in between. This CDR3 contains 15 residues. Per the germline V gene, CDR1 is KGHSH and CDR2 is LQKENI. The CDR3 sequence is CASSPPSSLQVGYTF. CDR3 bases: TGTGCCAGCTCACCACCTTCGAGTCTCCAGGTCGGCTACACCTTC.

The chain couples TRBV2 to TRBJ1-1, with 9 bases identical to TRBD1. The germline gives CDR1 SNHLY, CDR2 FYNNEI. The CDR3 extends over 16 amino acids. V shed 2 bases and J 4 bases; nucleotides not matched to a gene: 8. CDR3 sequence (DNA): TGTGCCAGCAGTGAAATGGGAACAGGGGGCGGCACTGAAGCTTTCTTT. It codes for CASSEMGTGGGTEAFF.

The chain combines TRBV28 with TRBJ2-2; D not resolved. Germline CDR1 reads MDHEN; CDR2 reads SYDVKM. The CDR3 contains 12 residues. Trimming removed 6 bases from V and 8 bases from J, with 10 bases in between. The CDR3 DNA is TGTGCCAGCAGACCCTCGGTGGGGGAGCTGTTTTTT. Translating it yields CASRPSVGELFF. Full variable domain (remainder filled in from reference TRBV28 and TRBJ2-2): DVKVTQSSRYLVKRTGEKVFLECVQDMDHENMFWYRQDPGLGLRLIYFSYDVKMKEKGDIPEGYSVSREKKERFSLILESASTNQTSMYLCASRPSVGELFFGEGSRLTVL.

This chain connects TRBV6-1 to TRBJ2-7; D uncertain. The germline V gene has CDR1 MNHNS and CDR2 SASEGT. V was trimmed by 5 bases and J by 0 bases, leaving 14 bases between them. The CDR3 sequence is 15 residues long. This CDR3 reads CASSPVYSTSYEQYF. The CDR3 DNA reads TGTGCCAGCAGTCCCGTTTACTCCACCTCCTACGAGCAGTACTTC.

The chain employs TRBV29-1 and TRBJ2-7; D unresolved. The CDR3 covers 12 residues. The V gene's germline CDR1 is SQVTM and CDR2 ANQGSEA. The V end was cut by 6 bases, the J end by 6 bases, with 15 bases between. The CDR3 DNA sequence: TGCAGCGTGGTCTATGCGGATGGCGAGCAGTACTTC. Amino acid sequence: CSVVYADGEQYF.

The chain links TRBV9 to TRBJ2-5, with a weak D call TRBD1 (6 bases). V shed 4 bases and J shed 5 bases, with 12 bases lying between them. The CDR3 has 13 amino acids. Germline V gene data show CDR1 as SGDLS and CDR2 as YYNGEE. The CDR3 DNA reads as TGTGCCAGCAGCTGGGGGCCGTGGGAGACCCAGTACTTC. This codes for CASSWGPWETQYF.

The V gene is TRBV2, the J gene TRBJ1-4; no firm D call. The germline V gene encodes CDR1 SNHLY and CDR2 FYNNEI. V lost 6 bases, J lost 2 bases, and 13 bases lay in between. The CDR3 covers 15 residues. CDR3: CASRITRETNEKLFF. Written as DNA, the CDR3 is TGTGCCAGCAGGATCACCCGGGAGACTAATGAAAAACTGTTTTTT.

The chain joins TRBV25-1 to TRBJ1-2; no clear D. Germline V lookup: CDR1 MGHDK, CDR2 SYGVNS. V lost 4 bases to trimming and J lost 2 bases, with 8 bases between them. The CDR3 extends over 13 amino acids. The CDR3 here is CASSGRANYGYTF. The DNA of the CDR3 is TGTGCCAGCAGTGGGAGGGCGAACTATGGCTACACCTTC.

The chain links TRBV2 to TRBJ1-1; D call uncertain. CDR1 is SNHLY, CDR2 FYNNEI, per germline. V was shortened by 6 bases and J by 4 bases, with 9 bases between the two germline ends. This CDR3 contains 12 residues. The CDR3 spells CASRAQFTEAFF. DNA of the CDR3: TGTGCCAGCAGGGCACAGTTCACTGAAGCTTTCTTT.

V gene TRBV5-6 combines with J gene TRBJ2-7; 7 bases are a match to TRBD2. Germline V gene lookup returns CDR1 SGHDT and CDR2 YYEEEE. After removal of 3 bases from V and 6 bases from J, the junction contained 9 bases not matched to a gene. This CDR3 has 14 amino acids. CDR3 residues: CASSSLAGVAEQYF. The CDR3 DNA reads as TGTGCCAGCAGCTCGCTCGCGGGGGTAGCCGAGCAGTACTTC.

The chain combines TRBV25-1 with TRBJ2-7, with 9 bases aligning to TRBD1. Germline CDR1 MGHDK, CDR2 SYGVNS. There are 14 residues in the CDR3. J lost 4 bases, V lost 6 bases, and 7 bases had no gene match. CDR3 amino acids: CASRLGQGRYEQYF. The CDR3, as DNA: TGTGCCAGCAGGTTAGGACAGGGGAGGTACGAGCAGTACTTC.

The CDR3 coding sequence is TGTGCCATCAGTGGTAGGACAGGGGCAGAGGAGACCCAGTACTTC. Protein: CAISGRTGAEETQYF. The V and J genes are TRBV10-3 and TRBJ2-5, with 9 bases that match TRBD1. The trim removed 4 bases at V and 5 bases at J, leaving 8 bases unmatched. The CDR3 contains 15 residues. Germline lookup yields CDR1 ENHRY and CDR2 SYGVKD.